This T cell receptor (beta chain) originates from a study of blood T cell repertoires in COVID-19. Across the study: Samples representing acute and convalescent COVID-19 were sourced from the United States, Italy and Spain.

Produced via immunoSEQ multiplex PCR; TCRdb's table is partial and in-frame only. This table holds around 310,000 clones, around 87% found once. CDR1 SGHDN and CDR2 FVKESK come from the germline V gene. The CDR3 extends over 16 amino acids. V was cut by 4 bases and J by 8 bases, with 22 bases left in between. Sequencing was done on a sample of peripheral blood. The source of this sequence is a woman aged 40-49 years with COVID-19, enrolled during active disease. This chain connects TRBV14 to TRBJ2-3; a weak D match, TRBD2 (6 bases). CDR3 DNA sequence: TGTGCCAGCAGCCCGTATGAACTCGATTCGGGGGTTACGCAGTATTTT. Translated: CASSPYELDSGVTQYF.